A single sample is the source of the 18 T cell receptor beta chains below, sequenced in a study of PD-1 blockade in classical Hodgkin lymphoma (dated by TCRdb to the early 2020s). Explained via the paper, the time point label denotes: cycle 1 day 1 (C1D1), immediately before nivolumab initiation. Every trial patient had relapsed following autologous stem cell transplantation, and prior brentuximab vedotin exposure was what differed among cohorts A, B and C. Library generation was performed with the immunoSEQ multiplex PCR assay. Held by TCRdb, this immuneACCESS table contains in-frame sequences only and omits some clones. Under half of the omission traces to an unresolved V gene where checked; the cause of the rest is unknown. This sample is represented by around 45,000 clones; 88% of them were singletons. The ten largest clonotypes hold roughly a tenth of the sample. The sequencing here drew on peripheral blood mononuclear cells (PBMCs), taken at baseline. The receptors stem from a human donor with classical Hodgkin lymphoma.

This sequence joins TRBV5-5 and TRBJ2-1; TRBD2 aligns across 8 bases. Germline trimming cut 4 bases from V and 1 base from J; bases unmatched to any gene: 7. This CDR3 region has 16 residues. The V gene's germline CDR1 is SGHKS and CDR2 YYEKEE (reference sequence). The CDR3 nucleotides read TGTGCCAGCAGCCACTCGGGGGGGCTATCCTACAATGAGCAGTTCTTC. Residues: CASSHSGGLSYNEQFF.

The chain links TRBV7-2 to TRBJ2-3, with 10 nucleotides matching TRBD2. Germline CDR1 reads SGHTA; CDR2 reads FQGNSA. J lost 4 bases, V lost 2 bases, and 9 bases had no gene match. The CDR3 covers 17 residues. The CDR3 spells CASSLHPRLAGADTQYF. The CDR3 coding sequence is TGTGCCAGCAGCTTACATCCCCGGCTAGCGGGGGCAGATACGCAGTATTTT.

This clone was detected only once. The V gene is TRBV14, the J gene TRBJ1-5; D unclear. The CDR3 loop spans 15 amino acids. Trimming cost V 4 bases and J 1 base, with 11 bases left between them. Looked up from germline, CDR1 is SGHDN and CDR2 is FVKESK. CDR3 region: CASSLWSPSNQPQHF. CDR3 nucleotide sequence: TGTGCCAGCAGCCTCTGGTCACCGAGCAATCAGCCCCAGCATTTT.

Comment on this clone: The junction and the germline gene differ at one end; a read error may be behind it. The chain couples TRBV7-7 to TRBJ2-2; D perhaps matches TRBD2 (5 bases). Germline values: CDR1 SSHAT, CDR2 FNYEAQ (reference sequence). This CDR3 is built from 16 residues. The CDR3 spells CASSLVEEANTGELFF. CDR3 nucleotides: TGTGCTAGCAGCTTAGTGGAGGAAGCGAACACCGGGGAGCTGTTTTTT. Full variable domain (missing parts from reference TRBV7-7 and TRBJ2-2): GAGVSQSPRYKVTKRGQDVTLRCDPISSHATLYWYQQALGQGPEFLTYFNYEAQPDKSGLPSDRFSAERPEGSISTLTIQRTEQRDSAMYRCASSLVEEANTGELFFGEGSRLTVL.

The chain links TRBV27 to TRBJ1-4; the D gene is possibly TRBD1 (5 bases). The CDR3 spans 17 residues. The V end was cut by 0 bases, the J end by 8 bases, with 19 bases between. Per the germline V gene, CDR1 is MNHEY and CDR2 is SMNVEV (reference sequence). CDR3 region: CASSLSIRGGMGEKLFF. The DNA for the CDR3 is TGTGCCAGCAGTTTATCGATTCGTGGGGGTATGGGGGAAAAACTGTTTTTT.

The rearrangement links TRBV7-9 to TRBJ2-3; D remains ambiguous. The CDR3 is 14 amino acids. The ends were cut back, 1 base at V and 8 bases at J, with 13 bases in the middle. Germline V gene lookup returns CDR1 SEHNR and CDR2 FQNEAQ (reference sequence). DNA of the CDR3: TGTGCCAGCAGCTTAGACTCACAGCACGGTACGCAGTATTTT. Translation gives CASSLDSQHGTQYF.

J is TRBJ2-3 and V is TRBV5-8, with 9 bases aligning to TRBD2. The CDR3 loop spans 18 amino acids. Germline CDR1 SGHTS, CDR2 YDEGEE. Trimming took 4 bases from V and 1 from J; bases not matched to a gene: 13. This CDR3 is CASSPEKGLAIGTDTQYF. CDR3 nucleotide sequence: TGTGCCAGCAGCCCCGAGAAGGGACTAGCCATCGGCACAGATACGCAGTATTTT.

CDR3 in amino acids: CASNPQGAHGTEAFF. The CDR3 DNA follows: TGTGCCAGCAACCCACAGGGGGCCCATGGCACTGAAGCTTTCTTT. The gene calls are TRBV7-2 and TRBJ1-1; 9 bases fit TRBD1. The CDR3 consists of 15 residues. The V gene end was trimmed by 7 bases and the J gene end by 4 bases; junction bases not matched to a gene: 10. In germline, CDR1 is SGHTA, CDR2 FQGNSA.

The V and J genes are TRBV7-2 and TRBJ2-7; TRBD2 aligns across 7 bases. The germline V gene encodes CDR1 SGHTA and CDR2 FQGNSA. CDR3 length equals 14 residues. The V and J ends lost 5 bases and 3 bases, in that order; junction bases with no gene match: 7. CDR3 sequence reads: CASSTRGRLYEQYF. The CDR3 nucleotides read TGTGCCAGCAGCACGCGCGGGAGACTCTACGAGCAGTACTTC.

This chain connects TRBV6-1 to TRBJ2-3; D remains unclear. V shed 6 bases and J shed 2 bases, with 9 bases lying between them. The V gene's germline CDR1 is MNHNS and CDR2 SASEGT. The CDR3 has 13 residues. This CDR3 is CASSQTYTDTQYF. CDR3 DNA sequence: TGTGCCAGCAGCCAGACTTACACAGATACGCAGTATTTT.

This chain joins TRBV10-3 and TRBJ2-3; D possibly uses TRBD1 or TRBD2 (5 bases each). This CDR3 is 13 amino acids long. CDR1 and CDR2 from the germline V gene are ENHRY and SYGVKD. Trimming removed 10 bases from V and 0 bases from J, with 11 bases in between. The CDR3 reads CATREGSTDTQYF. Written as DNA, the CDR3 is TGTGCCACCCGTGAGGGGAGCACAGATACGCAGTATTTT.

In nucleotides, the CDR3 is TGTGCCAGCAGCTTAGTTTTATCTGAGACGGCCAAAGCTTTCTTT. Translated: CASSLVLSETAKAFF. This rearrangement joins TRBV7-9 to TRBJ1-1; D remains unclear. The CDR3 sequence is 15 residues long. Germline V gene sequence: CDR1 SEHNR, CDR2 FQNEAQ (reference sequence). The germline V and J ends were trimmed by 1 base and 9 bases, with 18 bases remaining between them.

This sequence joins TRBV6-5 and TRBJ2-7, with D tentatively TRBD2 (6 bases). V was cut by 5 bases and J by 6 bases, with 8 bases left in between. The CDR3 has 11 amino acids. CDR1 and CDR2 from the germline V gene are MNHEY and SVGAGI. The CDR3 loop is CASSGGGEQYF. The CDR3 nucleotides read TGTGCCAGCAGTGGGGGAGGCGAGCAGTACTTC.

This rearrangement joins TRBV25-1 to TRBJ2-1; TRBD2 agrees at 9 bases. The CDR3 spans 14 residues. Germline V CDR1 and CDR2: MGHDK, SYGVNS. Germline trimming cut 5 bases from V and 5 bases from J; bases unmatched to any gene: 4. The CDR3 region has the DNA TGTGCCAGCAGTTGGACTAGCGAAAACAATGAGCAGTTCTTC. It specifies CASSWTSENNEQFF.

The genes are TRBV7-2 and TRBJ2-7; D is possibly TRBD1 (6 bases). The germline V and J ends were trimmed by 5 bases and 5 bases, with 19 bases remaining between them. CDR1 and CDR2 from the germline V gene are SGHTA and FQGNSA. There are 15 residues in the CDR3. The CDR3 spells CASSAAGPGVHEQYF. CDR3 DNA: TGTGCCAGCAGCGCAGCCGGGCCAGGGGTCCACGAGCAGTACTTC.

The rearrangement uses TRBV11-2 and TRBJ2-3; TRBD2 aligns across 12 bases. With 3 bases clipped from V and 6 bases from J, the junction kept 13 bases outside the gene matches. The CDR3 is made up of 18 amino acids. Germline V lookup: CDR1 SGHAT, CDR2 FQNNGV. The CDR3 DNA follows: TGTGCCAGCAGCTTTGCCCTGGCGCTAGCGGGGGGGTTGGATACGCAGTATTTT. It specifies CASSFALALAGGLDTQYF.

In DNA form, the CDR3 reads TGTGCCAGCAGCGCCCGCGGGGGCCCCTACGAGCAGTACTTC. Translation: CASSARGGPYEQYF. The chain couples TRBV9 to TRBJ2-7; a weak D match, TRBD2 (7 bases). CDR3 size: 14 residues. The germline gives CDR1 SGDLS, CDR2 YYNGEE. Trimming cost V 3 bases and J 2 bases, with 12 bases left between them.

Relative to its sample, this clone is medium-sized. This chain uses TRBV5-5 with TRBJ1-1; D gene unclear. The germline V gene has CDR1 SGHKS and CDR2 YYEKEE (reference sequence). The CDR3 has 13 residues. The germline V and J ends were trimmed by 6 bases and 0 bases, with 9 bases remaining between them. The CDR3 nucleotides are TGTGCCAGCAAAAGGGATTTGAACACTGAAGCTTTCTTT. Its protein product is CASKRDLNTEAFF.